This T cell receptor beta chain was identified in a study of T cell repertoires in cytomegalovirus infection. Study at large: Alongside well-studied HLA-B-restricted CMV epitopes, recently identified HLA-C-restricted CMV epitopes were also used. It was the public TCR beta signatures that indicated both CMV infection and matching HLA type. Study results and limitations: Cumulative public TCR beta family frequency identified carriers of CMV plus the relevant HLA. HLA-C-restricted CMV-specific TCR beta clonotypes prevailed in the ex vivo response.

CDR3 size: 12 residues. V was cut by 7 bases and J by 10 bases, with 14 bases left in between. Germline values: CDR1 MNHNS, CDR2 SASEGT. This clonotype was recorded a few times. Its target is not known. TCRdb fed the reads into MiXCR, producing one record per CDR3 protein. Here the sample spans a few hundred thousand distinct CDR3 sequences, roughly 36% being singletons. The sequencing used cultured PBMCs, collected from culture after CMV antigen stimulation. The chain combines TRBV6-1 with TRBJ2-1, with D perhaps assigned TRBD1 or TRBD2 (5 bases each). The sequence came from a human donor in good health (CMV status not recorded). Some clones in this sample may be carry-over from other donors' samples. The CDR3 loop reads CASTGWGSEQFF. The CDR3 DNA is TGTGCCAGCACCGGATGGGGGTCGGAGCAGTTCTTC.